The source of this T cell receptor beta chain is a study of T cell repertoires in cytomegalovirus infection. MiXCR, run by TCRdb on the reads, gives a single entry per CDR3 protein. The sample consists of 45,000 to 55,000 distinct CDR3 sequences, 20% to 25% of them appearing once. This clonotype was seen a few times. Its target is not known. The TCR sequence derives from a human donor in good health (CMV status not recorded). Some clones in this sample may be carry-over from other donors' samples. The sequences come from CD8+ T cells from cultured PBMCs, collected from culture after CMV antigen stimulation.

CDR3: CASSLGGQGAEQYF. The DNA of the CDR3 is TGTGCCAGCAGTTTGGGAGGACAGGGTGCGGAGCAGTACTTC. The chain recombines TRBV27 with TRBJ2-7, with TRBD1 matching over 8 bases. Germline CDR1 is MNHEY and CDR2 is SMNVEV (reference sequence). The CDR3 is 14 amino acids. The V segment lost 3 bases and the J segment 7 bases; nucleotides outside the gene matches: 8.